These 4 T cell receptor beta chains originate from one sample sequenced in a study of T cells in Graves' hyperthyroidism and ophthalmopathy. Amplified TCR beta CDR3 regions derived from RNA transcripts. In the first-round RT-PCR of the TCR CDR3, the HTBI primer set was used. TCRdb analysed the multiplex PCR reads with MiXCR anew, one entry per CDR3 protein. Of under 450,000 distinct CDR3 sequences listed, around an eighth are singletons. The source material was blood. The receptors were gathered from a man aged 25 to 40 with Graves' hyperthyroidism that later progressed to Graves' ophthalmopathy.

This clonotype was detected many times. The V and J genes are TRBV20-1 and TRBJ2-5, with TRBD1 as a possible D gene (5 bases). Germline assignment: CDR1 DFQATT and CDR2 SNEGSKA (reference sequence). The CDR3 contains 12 residues. V was trimmed by 3 bases and J by 4 bases, leaving 9 bases between them. CDR3 loop: CSASPGPETQYF. The CDR3 nucleotides are TGCAGTGCTAGTCCAGGGCCAGAGACCCAGTACTTC.

This clonotype appeared a few times. This chain joins TRBV7-4 and TRBJ1-1; TRBD1 matches at 11 bases. Per the germline V gene, CDR1 is SGHVT and CDR2 is SQSDAQ. The CDR3 consists of 18 residues. Losses at the gene ends were 5 bases for V and 4 bases for J; bases not matched to a gene: 15. The CDR3 nucleotides are TGTGCCAGCAGCGCCCGGGACAGGGGGGTAAGACAGGGCACTGAAGCTTTCTTT. Its protein is CASSARDRGVRQGTEAFF.

This clonotype was detected ten times or more. The chain is built from TRBV20-1 and TRBJ2-3, with D perhaps matching TRBD2 (6 bases). CDR1 is DFQATT and CDR2 is SNEGSKA in the germline V gene (reference sequence). The V gene lost 4 bases and the J gene lost 6 bases, with 11 bases spanning the gap. This CDR3 is 12 amino acids long. For the CDR3, the DNA is TGCAGTGCTACGACTAGTCCCGATACGCAGTATTTT. Its translation is CSATTSPDTQYF.

This clonotype appeared a few times. The chain uses TRBV27 and TRBJ1-1; 7 bases map to TRBD1. V trimming: 3 bases; J trimming: 1 base; junction bases outside the gene matches: 5. Germline loops: CDR1 MNHEY, CDR2 SMNVEV (reference sequence). The CDR3 has 15 amino acids. The CDR3: CASSFRGLGNTEAFF. DNA for the CDR3: TGTGCCAGCAGTTTTAGGGGGCTGGGGAACACTGAAGCTTTCTTT.